This is a list of T cell receptor beta chains from one sample in a study of T cell responses to AZD1222 COVID-19 vaccine. TCRdb keeps only in-frame clones here, not all; method: immunoSEQ multiplex PCR. The repertoire holds over 110,000 clones, approximately 90% seen once, with 2.5% to 3% in the top ten. The input for sequencing was peripheral blood, taken on day 0 of AZD1222 vaccination. These receptors came from an adult in good health. CDR3s include the opening cysteine and the closing phenylalanine or tryptophan. Each record gives: D gene, clone size, J gene, V gene, CDR3 protein, CDR3 DNA. D genes are given only for firm matches. Where a row states a size, it is once, few, many or the class of an expanded clone; other rows omit it.

>-|-|TRBJ1-3|TRBV5-4
CASSLWRNTIYF
TGTGCCAGCAGCTTGTGGCGGAACACCATATATTTT
>-|once|TRBJ1-5|TRBV30
CAWSTGRGPQHF
TGTGCCTGGAGTACCGGGCGTGGGCCCCAGCATTTT
>-|few|TRBJ2-3|TRBV28
CASSLRQGIDTQYF
TGTGCCAGCAGTTTAAGGCAGGGAATAGATACGCAGTATTTT
>-|-|TRBJ1-1|TRBV19
CASLETGGYTEAFF
TGTGCCTCCCTTGAGACAGGCGGTTACACTGAAGCTTTCTTT
>TRBD2|-|TRBJ2-3|TRBV3-1/TRBV3-2
CASSPLARTDTQYF
TGTGCCAGCAGCCCACTAGCGCGCACAGATACGCAGTATTTT
>-|-|TRBJ1-2|TRBV12-5
CASGFAGNYGYTF
TGTGCTAGTGGTTTCGCAGGGAACTATGGCTACACCTTC
>TRBD1|-|TRBJ1-2|TRBV19
CASSIGTGDGYTF
TGTGCCAGTAGTATAGGGACAGGAGATGGCTACACCTTC
>TRBD2|few|TRBJ2-2|TRBV3-1/TRBV3-2
CASSQAAGGPVGELFF
TGTGCCAGCAGCCAAGCGGCGGGAGGGCCGGTCGGGGAGCTGTTTTTT
>-|-|TRBJ2-3|TRBV9
CASSVYVGTQYF
TGTGCCAGCAGCGTATACGTAGGTACGCAGTATTTT
>-|-|TRBJ1-1|TRBV19
CASSMEGGGAEAFF
TGTGCCAGTAGTATGGAGGGCGGGGGCGCTGAAGCTTTCTTT